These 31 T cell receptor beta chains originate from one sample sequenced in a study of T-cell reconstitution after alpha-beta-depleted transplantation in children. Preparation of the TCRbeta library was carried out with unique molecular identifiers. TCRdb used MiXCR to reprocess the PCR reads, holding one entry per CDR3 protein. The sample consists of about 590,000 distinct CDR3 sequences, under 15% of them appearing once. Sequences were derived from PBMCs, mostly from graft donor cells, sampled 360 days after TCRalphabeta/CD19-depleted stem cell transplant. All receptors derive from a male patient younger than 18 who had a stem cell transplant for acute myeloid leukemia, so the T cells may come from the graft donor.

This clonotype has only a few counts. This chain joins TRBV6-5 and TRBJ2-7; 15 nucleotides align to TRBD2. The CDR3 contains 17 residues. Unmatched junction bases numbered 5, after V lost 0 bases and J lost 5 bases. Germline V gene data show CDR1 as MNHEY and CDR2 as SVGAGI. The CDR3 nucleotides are TGTGCCAGCAGTTACTCAGGGACTAGCGGGAGGTGGGACGAGCAGTACTTC. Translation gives CASSYSGTSGRWDEQYF.

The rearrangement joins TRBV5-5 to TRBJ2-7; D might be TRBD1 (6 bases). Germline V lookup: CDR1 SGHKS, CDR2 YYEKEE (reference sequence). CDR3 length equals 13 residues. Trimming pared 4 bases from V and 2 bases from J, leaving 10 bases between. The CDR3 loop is CASSTDRPYEQYF. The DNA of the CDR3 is TGTGCCAGCAGCACAGACAGGCCCTACGAGCAGTACTTC.

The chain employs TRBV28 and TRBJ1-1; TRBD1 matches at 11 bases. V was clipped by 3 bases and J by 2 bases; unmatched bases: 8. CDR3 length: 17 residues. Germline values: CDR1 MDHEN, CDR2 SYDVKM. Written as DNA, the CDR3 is TGTGCCAGCAGTTTTTTTCCGGGACAGGGGGTAAACACTGAAGCTTTCTTT. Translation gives CASSFFPGQGVNTEAFF.

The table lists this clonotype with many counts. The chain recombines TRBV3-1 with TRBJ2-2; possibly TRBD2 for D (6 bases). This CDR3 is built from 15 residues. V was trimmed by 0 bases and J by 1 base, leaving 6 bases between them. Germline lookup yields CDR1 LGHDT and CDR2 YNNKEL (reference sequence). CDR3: CASSQDGGNTGELFF. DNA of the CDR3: TGTGCCAGCAGCCAAGACGGGGGGAACACCGGGGAGCTGTTTTTT.

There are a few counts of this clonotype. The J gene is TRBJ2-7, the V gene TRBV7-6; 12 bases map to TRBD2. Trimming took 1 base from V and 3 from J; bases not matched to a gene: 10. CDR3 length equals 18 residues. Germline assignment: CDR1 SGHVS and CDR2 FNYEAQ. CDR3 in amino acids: CASSLEASGRVSYYEQYF. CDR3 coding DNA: TGTGCCAGCAGCTTAGAGGCTAGCGGGAGGGTCTCTTACTACGAGCAGTACTTC.

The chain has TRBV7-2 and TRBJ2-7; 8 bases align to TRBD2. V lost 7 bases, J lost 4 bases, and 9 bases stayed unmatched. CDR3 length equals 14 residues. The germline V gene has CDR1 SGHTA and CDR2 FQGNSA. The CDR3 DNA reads TGTGCCAGCACCCTTAGTGGGACTAGATACGAGCAGTACTTC. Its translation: CASTLSGTRYEQYF.

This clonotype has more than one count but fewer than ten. CDR3 sequence (DNA): TGTGCCACCAGTTTGACGGGGAGGGAAGGCTACACCTTC. This encodes CATSLTGREGYTF. The rearrangement joins TRBV24-1 to TRBJ1-2, with unresolved D. Germline lookup yields CDR1 KGHDR and CDR2 SFDVKD. The CDR3 extends over 13 amino acids. Deletions cut 6 bases from V and 8 bases from J, with 15 bases between.

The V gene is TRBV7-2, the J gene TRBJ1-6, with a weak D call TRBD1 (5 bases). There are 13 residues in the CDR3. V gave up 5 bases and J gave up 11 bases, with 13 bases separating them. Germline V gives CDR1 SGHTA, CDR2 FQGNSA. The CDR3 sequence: CASSTRQITPLHF. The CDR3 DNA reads TGTGCCAGCAGCACGCGACAGATAACACCCCTCCACTTT.

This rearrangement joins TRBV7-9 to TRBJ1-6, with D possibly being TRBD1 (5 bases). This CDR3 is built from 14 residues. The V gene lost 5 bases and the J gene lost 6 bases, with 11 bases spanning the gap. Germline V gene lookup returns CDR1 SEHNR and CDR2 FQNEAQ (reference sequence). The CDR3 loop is CASSRSGGNSPLHF. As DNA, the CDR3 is TGTGCCAGCAGCCGGAGTGGGGGTAATTCACCCCTCCACTTT.

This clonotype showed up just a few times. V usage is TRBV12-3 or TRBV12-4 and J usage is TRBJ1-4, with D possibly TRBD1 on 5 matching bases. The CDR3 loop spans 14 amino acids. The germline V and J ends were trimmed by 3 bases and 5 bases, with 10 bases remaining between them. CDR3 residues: CASSFQGPNEKLFF. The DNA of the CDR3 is TGTGCCAGCAGTTTCCAGGGCCCGAATGAAAAACTGTTTTTT.

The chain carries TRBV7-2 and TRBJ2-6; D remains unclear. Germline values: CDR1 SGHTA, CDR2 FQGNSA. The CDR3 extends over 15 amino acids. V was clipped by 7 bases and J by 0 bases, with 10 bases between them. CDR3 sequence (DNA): TGTGCCAGCACTCCCCTTCCCTCTGGGGCCAACGTCCTGACTTTC. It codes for CASTPLPSGANVLTF.

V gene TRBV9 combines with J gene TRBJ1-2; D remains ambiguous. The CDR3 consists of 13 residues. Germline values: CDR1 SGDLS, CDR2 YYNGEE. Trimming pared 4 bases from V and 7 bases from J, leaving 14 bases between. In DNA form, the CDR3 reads TGTGCCAGCAGCCTCGGACTGTCCCGTGGCTACACCTTC. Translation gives CASSLGLSRGYTF.

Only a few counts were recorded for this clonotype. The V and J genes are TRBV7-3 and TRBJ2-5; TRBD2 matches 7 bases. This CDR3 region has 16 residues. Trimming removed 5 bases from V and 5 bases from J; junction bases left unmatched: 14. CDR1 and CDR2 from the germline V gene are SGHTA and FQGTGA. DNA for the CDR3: TGTGCCAGCAGCGAAGGCCCCAGACTAGCCGGGGAGACCCAGTACTTC. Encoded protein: CASSEGPRLAGETQYF.

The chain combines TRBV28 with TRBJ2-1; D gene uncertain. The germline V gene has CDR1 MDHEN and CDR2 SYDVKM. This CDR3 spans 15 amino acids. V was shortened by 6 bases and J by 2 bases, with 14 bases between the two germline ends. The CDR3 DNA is TGTGCCAGCAGCCCAACGTCCCTGCCCTACAATGAGCAGTTCTTC. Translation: CASSPTSLPYNEQFF.

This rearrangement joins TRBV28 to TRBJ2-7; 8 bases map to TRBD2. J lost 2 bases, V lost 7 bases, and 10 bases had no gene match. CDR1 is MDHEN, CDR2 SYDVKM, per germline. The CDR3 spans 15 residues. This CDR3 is CASTTGGAPAYEQYF. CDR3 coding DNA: TGTGCCAGCACCACGGGGGGGGCGCCGGCCTACGAGCAGTACTTC.

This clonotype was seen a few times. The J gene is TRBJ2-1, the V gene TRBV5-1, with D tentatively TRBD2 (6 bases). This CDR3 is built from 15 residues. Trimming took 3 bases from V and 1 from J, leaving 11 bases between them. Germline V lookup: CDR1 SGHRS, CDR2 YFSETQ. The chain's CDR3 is CASSSLEGSYNEQFF. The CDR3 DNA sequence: TGCGCCAGCAGCTCCCTGGAGGGGTCCTACAATGAGCAGTTCTTC.

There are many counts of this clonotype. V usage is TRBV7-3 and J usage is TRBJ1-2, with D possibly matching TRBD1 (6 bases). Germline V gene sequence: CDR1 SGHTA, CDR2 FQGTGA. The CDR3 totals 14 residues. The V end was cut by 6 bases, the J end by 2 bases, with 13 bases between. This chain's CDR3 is CASRGGHLNYGYTF. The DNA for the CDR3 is TGTGCCAGCAGGGGGGGACACCTCAACTATGGCTACACCTTC.

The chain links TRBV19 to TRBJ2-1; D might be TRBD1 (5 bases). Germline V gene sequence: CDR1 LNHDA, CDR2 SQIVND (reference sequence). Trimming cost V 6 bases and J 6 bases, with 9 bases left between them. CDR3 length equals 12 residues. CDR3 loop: CASSDRFNEQFF. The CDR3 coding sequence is TGTGCCAGTAGCGACAGATTCAATGAGCAGTTCTTC.

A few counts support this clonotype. This CDR3 reads CASSLVPSERRETQYF. The CDR3 DNA sequence: TGTGCCAGCAGTCTCGTCCCCTCGGAGCGGCGAGAGACCCAGTACTTC. This chain uses TRBV9 with TRBJ2-5; weak D call: TRBD2 (5 bases). CDR3 length equals 16 residues. Per germline, CDR1 SGDLS and CDR2 YYNGEE. V dropped 5 bases and J dropped 4 bases, with 21 bases sitting between them.

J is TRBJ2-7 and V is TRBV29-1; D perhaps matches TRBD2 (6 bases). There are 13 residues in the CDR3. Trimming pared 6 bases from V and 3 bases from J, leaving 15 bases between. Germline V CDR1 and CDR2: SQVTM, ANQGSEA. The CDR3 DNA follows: TGCAGCGTCTCCGGGACTTACCTCTACGAGCAGTACTTC. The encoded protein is CSVSGTYLYEQYF.

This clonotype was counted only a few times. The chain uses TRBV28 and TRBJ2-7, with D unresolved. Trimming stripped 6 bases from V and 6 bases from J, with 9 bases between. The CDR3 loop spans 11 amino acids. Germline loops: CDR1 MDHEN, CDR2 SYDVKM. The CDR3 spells CASSKYTEQYF. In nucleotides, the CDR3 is TGTGCCAGCAGCAAATACACCGAGCAGTACTTC.

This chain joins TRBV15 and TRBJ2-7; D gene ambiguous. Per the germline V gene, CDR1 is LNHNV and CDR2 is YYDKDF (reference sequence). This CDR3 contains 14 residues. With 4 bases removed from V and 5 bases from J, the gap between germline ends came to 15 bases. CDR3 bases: TGTGCCACCAGCATTGAAGGTACAGTCGACGAGCAGTACTTC. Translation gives CATSIEGTVDEQYF. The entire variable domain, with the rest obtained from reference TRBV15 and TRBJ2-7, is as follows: DAMVIQNPRYQVTQFGKPVTLSCSQTLNHNVMYWYQQKSSQAPKLLFHYYDKDFNNEADTPDNFQSRRPNTSFCFLDIRSPGLGDTAMYLCATSIEGTVDEQYFGPGTRLTVT.

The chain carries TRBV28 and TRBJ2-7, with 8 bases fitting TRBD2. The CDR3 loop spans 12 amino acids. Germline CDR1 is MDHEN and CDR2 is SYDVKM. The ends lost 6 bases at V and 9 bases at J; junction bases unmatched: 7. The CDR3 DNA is TGTGCCAGCAGCTCAGCGGGAGAGGCGCAGTACTTC. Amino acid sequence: CASSSAGEAQYF.

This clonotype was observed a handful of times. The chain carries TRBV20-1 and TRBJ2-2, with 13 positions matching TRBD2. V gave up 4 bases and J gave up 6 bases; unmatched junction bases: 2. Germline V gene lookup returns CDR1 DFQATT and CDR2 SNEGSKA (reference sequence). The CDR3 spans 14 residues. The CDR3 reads CSAKLAGGSGELFF. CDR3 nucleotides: TGCAGTGCTAAACTAGCGGGAGGGTCCGGGGAGCTGTTTTTT.

The CDR3 region has the DNA TGCGCCAGCAGCTGGGGACTAGCGGGAGGTGCTACCACGCAGTATTTT. Amino acid sequence: CASSWGLAGGATTQYF. The chain links TRBV5-1 to TRBJ2-3; 15 nucleotides align to TRBD2. Per germline, CDR1 SGHRS and CDR2 YFSETQ. The CDR3 loop spans 16 amino acids. V trimming: 3 bases; J trimming: 9 bases; junction bases outside the gene matches: 8.

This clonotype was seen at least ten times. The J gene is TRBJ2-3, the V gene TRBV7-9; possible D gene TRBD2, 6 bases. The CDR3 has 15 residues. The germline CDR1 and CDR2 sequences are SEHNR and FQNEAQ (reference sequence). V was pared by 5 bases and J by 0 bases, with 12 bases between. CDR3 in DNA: TGTGCCAGCAGCACGCCTAGCGCCAGCACAGATACGCAGTATTTT. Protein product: CASSTPSASTDTQYF.

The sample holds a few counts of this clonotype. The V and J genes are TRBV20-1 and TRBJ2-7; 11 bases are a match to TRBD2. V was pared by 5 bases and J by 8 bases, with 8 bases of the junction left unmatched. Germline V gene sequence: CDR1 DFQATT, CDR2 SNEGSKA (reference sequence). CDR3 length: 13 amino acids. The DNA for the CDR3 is TGCAGTGCTGCACTAGCGGGAGCTTTCCAGCAGTACTTC. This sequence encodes CSAALAGAFQQYF.

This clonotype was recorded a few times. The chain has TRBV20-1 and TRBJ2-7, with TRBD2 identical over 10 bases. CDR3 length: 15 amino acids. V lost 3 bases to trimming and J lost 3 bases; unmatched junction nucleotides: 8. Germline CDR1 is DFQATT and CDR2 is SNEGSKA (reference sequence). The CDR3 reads CSARVSGRTYYEQYF. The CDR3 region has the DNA TGCAGTGCTAGGGTTAGCGGGAGGACCTACTACGAGCAGTACTTC.

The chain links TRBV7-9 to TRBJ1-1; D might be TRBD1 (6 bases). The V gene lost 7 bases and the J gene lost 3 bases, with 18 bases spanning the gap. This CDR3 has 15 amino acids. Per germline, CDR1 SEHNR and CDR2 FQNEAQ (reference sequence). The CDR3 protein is CASNNPGGGHTEAFF. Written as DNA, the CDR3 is TGTGCCAGCAACAACCCCGGCGGGGGGCACACTGAAGCTTTCTTT.

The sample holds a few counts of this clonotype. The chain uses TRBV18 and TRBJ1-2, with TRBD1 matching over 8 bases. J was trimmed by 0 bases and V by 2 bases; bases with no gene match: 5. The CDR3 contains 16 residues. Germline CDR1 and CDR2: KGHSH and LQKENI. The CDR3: CASSPSTGGANYGYTF. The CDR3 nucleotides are TGTGCCAGCTCACCATCCACAGGGGGAGCTAACTATGGCTACACCTTC.

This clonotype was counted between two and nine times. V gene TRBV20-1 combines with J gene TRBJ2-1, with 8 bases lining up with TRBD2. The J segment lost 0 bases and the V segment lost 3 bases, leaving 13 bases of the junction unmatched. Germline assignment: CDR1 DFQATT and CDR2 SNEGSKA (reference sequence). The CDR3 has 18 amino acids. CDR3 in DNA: TGCAGTGCTAGTGGGGCTGAGCGGGAGTCCATCTCCTACAATGAGCAGTTCTTC. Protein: CSASGAERESISYNEQFF.